Sequencing of this T cell receptor beta chain was carried out in a study of blood T cell repertoires in COVID-19. Looking at the study overall: T cells, B-cell-depleted T cells, or PBMCs supplied cDNA or gDNA.

Original processing notes: Reference gene primer amplification yielded estimated nucleated cell counts. Sequencing used immunoSEQ multiplex PCR; TCRdb keeps in-frame clones, though not all of them. The DNA gave D and trimming, while V, J and clone size come from that table. The sample has about 260,000 clones, 87% seen once. This TCR derives from a woman between 40 and 50 years old who had recovered from COVID-19. Source material: peripheral blood.

The CDR3 coding sequence is TGTGCCAGCAGCCACACAGCGGGGGGTAGAACCGGGGAGCTGTTTTTT. Encoded protein: CASSHTAGGRTGELFF. This chain connects TRBV4-2 to TRBJ2-2, with 9 bases lining up with TRBD2. This CDR3 spans 16 amino acids. After removal of 3 bases from V and 5 bases from J, the junction contained 7 bases not matched to a gene. Germline-derived CDR1 and CDR2 are LGHNA and YNFKEQ.